This TCR beta chain came from a study of shared clonotypes between healthy human individuals. Study in general: Each donor contributed plates that comprised three CD4 naive, three CD4 memory, two CD8 naive and one CD8 memory. Regarding the study as a whole: Larger richness was generally estimated for naive than memory subsets.

The CDR3 contains 15 residues. Losses at the gene ends were 3 bases for V and 7 bases for J; bases not matched to a gene: 7. Germline V lookup: CDR1 MGHRA, CDR2 YSYEKL. Points on this clone: Its antigen is unknown.

Terminally differentiated effector memory CD45RA+ cells were left out of the naive CD8 fraction, which was CD45RO-negative and positively selected for CCR7. Several immunoSEQ 96-well plates shared each subset's DNA, each plate a replicate. TCRdb keeps only in-frame clones here, not all; method: immunoSEQ multiplex PCR. This sample has about 2 million clones, with just under 95% found just once. The clonotype comes from a man aged 18 to 35 in good health. The chain couples TRBV4-1 to TRBJ2-1; 9 bases map to TRBD1. Sequencing was carried out using naive CD8+ T cells sorted from blood. CDR3 coding DNA: TGCGCCAGCAGCCAGGGACAGGGCGGTGGAAATGAGCAGTTCTTC. It codes for CASSQGQGGGNEQFF.